The entry below gives a single T cell receptor beta chain sequence along with its context. The data were taken from a study of blood T cell repertoires in COVID-19. At the level of the study: COVID-19 samples, acute and convalescent, were from the United States, Italy and Spain.

Individuals aged about 18 to 100 years were recruited from 24 US areas. Participant reports of clinical history set cohort assignment. Before being deemed recovered, Cohort 3 donors had two negative PCRs, clearance, or symptom resolution. This table comes from immunoSEQ multiplex PCR, and its TCRdb copy is limited to in-frame clones, with some not included. Altogether about 380,000 clones are present, around 87% being singletons, with the ten largest covering 1% to 1.5%. The CDR3 runs to 19 residues. The V gene end was trimmed by 0 bases and the J gene end by 1 base; junction bases not matched to a gene: 14. The germline gives CDR1 SGDLS, CDR2 YYNGEE.

Sample: PBMCs or T cells enriched from blood (not recorded which). The clonotype originates from a man aged 25-45 years who had recovered from COVID-19. The chain couples TRBV9 to TRBJ2-3, with 7 bases aligning to TRBD2. The CDR3 spells CASSVVAAGSAPGTDTQYF. The CDR3 DNA reads TGTGCCAGCAGCGTAGTGGCAGCGGGGTCGGCTCCGGGCACAGATACGCAGTATTTT.